This TCR beta chain stems from a study of beta chain features in type 1 diabetes. General study findings and limits: For cells with high TCR expression, cDNA sequencing could yield over-representation. In every one of the four CD4+ subsets, TCRB CDR3s were moderately but significantly shorter in Type 1 diabetes patients.

The CDR3 spans 11 residues. Per germline, CDR1 SQVTM and CDR2 ANQGSEA. Trimming left V 6 bases short and J 4 bases short, with 9 bases between. Isolated RNA was reverse transcribed in full, so expressed TCRB transcripts were sequenced. About 3.57 million reads, on average, came from each naive, central memory and regulatory T cell sample. Sequencing was performed with immunoSEQ multiplex PCR; in TCRdb, only in-frame clones are kept and a portion is missing. The table shows around 250,000 clones, with around 15% occurring only once. In the case of this clone: Its specificity is not known.

This TCR was sampled from a man aged 25-45 years with type 1 diabetes. The sample taken for sequencing was naive CD4+ T cells from blood. The rearrangement uses TRBV29-1 and TRBJ1-1, with a weak D call TRBD1 (5 bases). For the CDR3, the DNA is TGCAGCGTCCTAACAGGCACTGAAGCTTTCTTT. It yields the protein CSVLTGTEAFF.